This T cell receptor (beta chain) was sequenced for a study of shared clonotypes between healthy human individuals. The wider study: CD4 naive cells filled three plates per donor, CD4 memory three, CD8 naive two and CD8 memory one.

Repertoires were generated with immunoSEQ multiplex PCR, while TCRdb's copy carries only in-frame clones and drops some. The table shows hundreds of thousands of clones, with around 96% occurring only once. The naive CD8 fraction comprised CD45RO-negative cells positively selected for CCR7 and excluded terminally differentiated effector memory CD45RA+ cells. In germline, CDR1 is MGHRA, CDR2 YSYEKL. Deletions cut 0 bases from V and 5 bases from J, with 10 bases between. The CDR3 is 14 amino acids. General study findings and limits: Clonotypes not shared had lower generation probabilities than those common to all four donors.

As to this clone: No antigen is known for it. Additional DNA sequences in this sample encode the identical CDR3.

Sequences were obtained from naive CD8+ T cells sorted from blood. The rearrangement joins TRBV4-1 to TRBJ1-2; D is ambiguous. This clonotype was obtained from a woman in her 30s in good health. CDR3 bases: TGCGCCAGCAGCCAAGACAGAGTGGGATATGGCTACACCTTC. Translating it yields CASSQDRVGYGYTF.